A single sample is the source of the 9 T cell receptor beta chains below, sequenced in a study of blood T cell repertoires in COVID-19. TCRdb keeps only in-frame clones here, not all; method: immunoSEQ multiplex PCR. The table lists hundreds of thousands of clones, roughly 80% of them singletons. Sequenced sample: PBMCs or T cells enriched from blood (not recorded which). These receptors originate from a middle-aged man who had been exposed to COVID-19.

The rearrangement uses TRBV11-2 and TRBJ1-5, with D maybe TRBD1 (6 bases). Trimming left V 5 bases short and J 0 bases short, with 11 bases between. The CDR3 is 15 residues long. Germline CDR1 is SGHAT and CDR2 is FQNNGV. The CDR3: CASSHRTDSNQPQHF. The CDR3 DNA sequence: TGTGCCAGCAGCCACCGGACAGATAGCAATCAGCCCCAGCATTTT.

This clone was detected once. V and J are TRBV19 and TRBJ1-2; D unresolved. V was clipped by 10 bases and J by 8 bases, with 14 bases between them. The CDR3 is made up of 11 amino acids. Germline V gives CDR1 LNHDA, CDR2 SQIVND (reference sequence). The CDR3 spells CATLTRVGYTF. CDR3 coding DNA: TGTGCCACCCTGACCCGGGTAGGCTACACCTTC.

The V and J genes are TRBV5-1 and TRBJ2-7, with 9 positions matching TRBD1. The CDR3 sequence is 14 residues long. Looked up from germline, CDR1 is SGHRS and CDR2 is YFSETQ. Trimming at V came to 4 bases and at J to 5 bases, leaving 7 bases not matched to a gene. This CDR3 reads CASSLGQGGDEQYF. In DNA, the CDR3 is TGCGCCAGCAGCCTGGGACAGGGTGGAGACGAGCAGTACTTC.

The V and J genes are TRBV12-3 or TRBV12-4 and TRBJ1-1; D is possibly TRBD1 (5 bases). This CDR3 contains 13 residues. Trimming left V 4 bases short and J 3 bases short, with 9 bases between. The CDR3 reads CASSWAGDTEAFF. CDR3 in DNA: TGTGCCAGCAGTTGGGCGGGGGACACTGAAGCTTTCTTT.

The J gene is TRBJ1-1, the V gene TRBV6-5; TRBD1 might be the D (5 bases). Per germline, CDR1 MNHEY and CDR2 SVGAGI. CDR3 length equals 16 residues. Trimming took off 0 bases at V and 0 bases at J, with 11 bases between the two ends. The CDR3 nucleotides read TGTGCCAGCAGTTACTCGCGGCGGGGCCTGAACACTGAAGCTTTCTTT. Protein sequence: CASSYSRRGLNTEAFF.

The chain employs TRBV11-2 and TRBJ2-1; TRBD2 aligns across 14 bases. Trimming took 5 bases from V and 6 from J; bases not matched to a gene: 9. In germline, CDR1 is SGHAT, CDR2 FQNNGV. This CDR3 spans 17 amino acids. The CDR3 loop is CASSLQTGTSGSNEQFF. CDR3 sequence (DNA): TGTGCCAGCAGCCTCCAGACCGGGACTAGCGGGAGCAATGAGCAGTTCTTC.

The sample holds one count of this clone. The chain joins TRBV29-1 to TRBJ1-2; TRBD1 aligns across 11 bases. The junction had 7 bases not matched to a gene; V was cut back by 6 bases and J by 7 bases. The CDR3 runs 13 residues. Germline assignment: CDR1 SQVTM and CDR2 ANQGSEA. CDR3 region: CSVRTGGLAGYTF. Written as DNA, the CDR3 is TGCAGCGTCCGGACAGGGGGCCTGGCTGGCTACACCTTC. The whole variable domain, filled in from reference TRBV29-1 and TRBJ1-2, reads SAVISQKPSRDICQRGTSLTIQCQVDSQVTMMFWYRQQPGQSLTLIATANQGSEATYESGFVIDKFPISRPNLTFSTLTVSNMSPEDSSIYLCSVRTGGLAGYTFGSGTRLTVV.

The chain has TRBV7-3 and TRBJ1-2, with 7 bases lining up with TRBD1. The CDR3 length is 13 residues. CDR1 is SGHTA and CDR2 is FQGTGA in the germline V gene. Trimming took 1 base from V and 8 from J; bases not matched to a gene: 4. This CDR3 is CASSLKGGLGYTF. The CDR3 region has the DNA TGTGCCAGCAGCTTAAAAGGGGGCTTGGGCTACACCTTC.

The genes are TRBV6-5 and TRBJ1-5; no definite D call. Deletions cut 6 bases from V and 1 base from J, with 10 bases between. The germline CDR1 and CDR2 sequences are MNHEY and SVGAGI. The CDR3 is made up of 14 amino acids. The CDR3: CASRGRPSNQPQHF. The DNA of the CDR3 is TGTGCCAGCAGGGGCAGGCCCAGCAATCAGCCCCAGCATTTT.